What follows is one T cell receptor (beta chain) and its context. Its cognate antigen is unknown. These data belong to a study of a mutant IDH1 vaccine in newly diagnosed glioma. The method was immunoSEQ multiplex PCR; TCRdb's version includes in-frame clones alone and lacks a portion of them. The repertoire holds tens of thousands of clones, around four fifths seen once, with 5% to 6.5% in the top ten. Indicated time point: week 47, end of study. It was 300 ug of mutant IDH1 20-mer peptide that made up each vaccine dose, given with topical imiquimod. This material consisted of PBMCs, taken from a glioma patient whose treatment included an IDH1 peptide vaccine. The receptor was derived from a man in his forties with glioma.

The CDR3 sequence: CASSKDSLNTEAFF. The CDR3 bases are TGTGCCAGCAGCAAGGACAGCCTGAACACTGAAGCTTTCTTT. The chain is built from TRBV7-9 and TRBJ1-1; tentative D call: TRBD1 (6 bases). The V and J ends lost 5 bases and 0 bases respectively, with 10 bases between them. Germline V gene data show CDR1 as SEHNR and CDR2 as FQNEAQ (reference sequence). This CDR3 has 14 residues. Filled out from reference TRBV7-9 and TRBJ1-1, the complete variable domain reads DTGVSQNPRHKITKRGQNVTFRCDPISEHNRLYWYRQTLGQGPEFLTYFQNEAQLEKSRLLSDRFSAERPKGSFSTLEIQRTEQGDSAMYLCASSKDSLNTEAFFGQGTRLTVV.